The 7 T cell receptor beta chains reported below all come from one sample, sequenced in a study of T cells in Graves' hyperthyroidism and ophthalmopathy. TCR beta CDR3 regions were amplified from RNA. TCR CDR3 underwent first-round RT-PCR with the HTBI primer set. One entry per CDR3 protein results from TCRdb running MiXCR on the multiplex PCR reads. The sample lists about 350,000 distinct CDR3 sequences; approximately 15% were seen once. Sequenced: blood. These TCRs come from a woman in her 30s with Graves' hyperthyroidism.

This sequence joins TRBV28 and TRBJ2-7; D remains ambiguous. Trimming left V 2 bases short and J 7 bases short, with 9 bases between. The CDR3 is 12 residues long. The V gene's germline CDR1 is MDHEN and CDR2 SYDVKM. CDR3 coding DNA: TGTGCCAGCAGTTTAGATCGTCGAGAGCAGTACTTC. Amino acid sequence: CASSLDRREQYF.

This clonotype was found many times. This chain uses TRBV15 with TRBJ2-2, with 14 bases aligning to TRBD2. Germline loops: CDR1 LNHNV, CDR2 YYDKDF (reference sequence). This CDR3 region has 16 residues. The V gene end was trimmed by 2 bases and the J gene end by 8 bases; junction bases not matched to a gene: 4. CDR3 bases: TGTGCCACCAGCAGAACGACTAGCGGGAGGGCGGGGGAGCTGTTTTTT. Translating it yields CATSRTTSGRAGELFF.

The sample holds a few counts of this clonotype. This chain links TRBV29-1 with TRBJ1-1; maybe TRBD1 (5 bases). The CDR3 has 12 residues. Germline V gene sequence: CDR1 SQVTM, CDR2 ANQGSEA. V lost 7 bases and J lost 1, with 10 bases in between. CDR3 amino acids: CSGTTENTEAFF. CDR3 coding DNA: TGCAGCGGGACGACAGAGAACACTGAAGCTTTCTTT.

In the case of this clonotype: A read error may produce the germline difference seen at one junction end. This rearrangement joins TRBV7-7 to TRBJ2-3; D gene uncertain. The CDR3 has 17 residues. The germline V gene has CDR1 SSHAT and CDR2 FNYEAQ (reference sequence). CDR3 sequence: CASSPSLRGLSTDTQYF. CDR3 nucleotides: TGTGCTAGCAGCCCCAGTCTACGTGGCCTGAGCACAGATACGCAGTATTTT.

This clonotype was found a few times. The CDR3 DNA is TGCGCCAGCAGCTTGGGGGGGAGTCCTGAAGCTTTCTTT. Amino acid sequence: CASSLGGSPEAFF. The chain recombines TRBV5-1 with TRBJ1-1; perhaps TRBD1 as D (5 bases). V lost 0 bases, J lost 6 bases, and 9 bases lay in between. The CDR3 sequence is 13 residues long. CDR1 is SGHRS and CDR2 is YFSETQ in the germline V gene.

This clonotype was found a few times. The chain combines TRBV4-1 with TRBJ1-1, with 7 bases matching TRBD1. This CDR3 region has 15 residues. V was clipped by 0 bases and J by 5 bases; unmatched bases: 6. Germline CDR1 reads MGHRA; CDR2 reads YSYEKL. DNA for the CDR3: TGCGCCAGCAGCCAAGACCCGGGACAGAAGACTGAAGCTTTCTTT. This sequence encodes CASSQDPGQKTEAFF.

This clonotype was recorded many times. The chain uses TRBV9 and TRBJ1-4; D remains ambiguous. V was clipped by 0 bases and J by 3 bases, with 3 bases between them. The CDR3 spans 13 residues. CDR1 is SGDLS, CDR2 YYNGEE, per germline. CDR3 sequence reads: CASSVAPNEKLFF. CDR3 DNA: TGTGCCAGCAGCGTAGCTCCTAATGAAAAACTGTTTTTT.